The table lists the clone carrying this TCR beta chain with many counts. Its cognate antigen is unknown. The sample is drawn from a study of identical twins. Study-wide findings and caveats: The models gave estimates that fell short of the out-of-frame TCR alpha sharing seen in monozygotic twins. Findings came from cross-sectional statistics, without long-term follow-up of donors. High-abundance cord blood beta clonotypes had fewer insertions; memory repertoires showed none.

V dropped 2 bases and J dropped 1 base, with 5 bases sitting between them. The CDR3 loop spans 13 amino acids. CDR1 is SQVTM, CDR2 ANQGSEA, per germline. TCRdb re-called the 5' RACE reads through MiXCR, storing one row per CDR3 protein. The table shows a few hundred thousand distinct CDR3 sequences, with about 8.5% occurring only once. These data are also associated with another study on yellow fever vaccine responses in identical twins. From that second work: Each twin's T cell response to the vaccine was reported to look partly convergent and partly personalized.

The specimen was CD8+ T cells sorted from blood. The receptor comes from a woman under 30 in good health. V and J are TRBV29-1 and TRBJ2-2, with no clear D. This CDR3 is CSVEIWNTGELFF. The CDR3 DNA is TGCAGCGTTGAAATCTGGAACACCGGGGAGCTGTTTTTT.